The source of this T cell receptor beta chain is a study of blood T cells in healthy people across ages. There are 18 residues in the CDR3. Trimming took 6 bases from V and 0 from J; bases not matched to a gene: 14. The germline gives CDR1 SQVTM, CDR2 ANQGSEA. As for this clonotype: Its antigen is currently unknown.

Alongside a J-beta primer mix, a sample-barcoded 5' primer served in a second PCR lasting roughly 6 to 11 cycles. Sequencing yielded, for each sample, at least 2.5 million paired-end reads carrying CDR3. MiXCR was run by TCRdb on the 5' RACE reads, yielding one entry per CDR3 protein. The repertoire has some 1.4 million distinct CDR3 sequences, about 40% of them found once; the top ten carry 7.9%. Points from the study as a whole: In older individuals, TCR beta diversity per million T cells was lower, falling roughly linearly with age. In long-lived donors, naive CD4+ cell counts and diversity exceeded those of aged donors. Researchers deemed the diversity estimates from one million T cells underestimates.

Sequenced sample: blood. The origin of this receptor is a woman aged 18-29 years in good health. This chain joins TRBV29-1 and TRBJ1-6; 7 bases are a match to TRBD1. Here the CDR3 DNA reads TGCAGCGTCCCCAGGGGGGGTCCCTGTAGCTCCTATAATTCACCCCTCCACTTT. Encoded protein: CSVPRGGPCSSYNSPLHF. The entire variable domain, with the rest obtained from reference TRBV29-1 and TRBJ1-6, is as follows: SAVISQKPSRDICQRGTSLTIQCQVDSQVTMMFWYRQQPGQSLTLIATANQGSEATYESGFVIDKFPISRPNLTFSTLTVSNMSPEDSSIYLCSVPRGGPCSSYNSPLHFGNGTRLTVT.